The entry that follows covers one T cell receptor (beta chain) sequence. The antigen remains unidentified. The sample belongs to a study of vaccination effects on CD4 cells after COVID-19. Study-level background: Three patients who were convalescent were sampled early, at day +14, and again late after vaccination. Samples were taken post-vaccine, and their median timing was 72 days after the second dose. Findings and caveats of the study: Substantial clonal contraction characterized both infection- and vaccine-induced clones late after vaccination.

TCRdb's table, derived via immunoSEQ multiplex PCR, lists solely in-frame clones and lacks some. The sample yields about 17,000 clones, around 80% seen once. Under the ViraFEST assay, PBMC were stimulated with viral peptide pools so that antigen-specific CD4+ T cells expanded. Sequencing was performed afterwards. Subsequent to a culture period of approximately 11 days, CD4+ T cells were isolated. Between March and December 2020, the person had a SARS-CoV-2 infection that PCR confirmed. BNT162b2 vaccine or mRNA-1273 vaccine was given to participants in two doses. Half the medium was swapped for IL-2 medium on days 3 and 7. CDR3 length: 13 residues. Looked up from germline, CDR1 is MNHNS and CDR2 is SASEGT. V was shortened by 2 bases and J by 4 bases, with 8 bases between the two germline ends.

Sequenced material: CD4+ T cells from PBMCs cultured with SARS-CoV-2 spike peptides, taken after COVID-19 vaccination. This receptor was taken from a human donor who had a prior SARS-CoV-2 infection. The chain has TRBV6-1 and TRBJ2-5; no definite D call. The CDR3 loop reads CASSESARETQYF. The CDR3 bases are TGTGCCAGCAGTGAAAGCGCGCGAGAGACCCAGTACTTC.